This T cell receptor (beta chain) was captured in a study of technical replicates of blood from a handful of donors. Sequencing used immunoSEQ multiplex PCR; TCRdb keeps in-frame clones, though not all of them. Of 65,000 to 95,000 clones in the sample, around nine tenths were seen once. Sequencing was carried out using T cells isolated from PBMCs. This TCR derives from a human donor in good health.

The CDR3 DNA sequence: TGTGCCATCAGTGAGACTTCAGGGTTGCAACTCTACGAGCAGTACTTC. Its translation is CAISETSGLQLYEQYF. This chain links TRBV10-3 with TRBJ2-7, with D perhaps matching TRBD1 (5 bases). Germline CDR1 reads ENHRY; CDR2 reads SYGVKD. CDR3 size: 16 residues. Trimming left V 2 bases short and J 3 bases short, with 17 bases between.